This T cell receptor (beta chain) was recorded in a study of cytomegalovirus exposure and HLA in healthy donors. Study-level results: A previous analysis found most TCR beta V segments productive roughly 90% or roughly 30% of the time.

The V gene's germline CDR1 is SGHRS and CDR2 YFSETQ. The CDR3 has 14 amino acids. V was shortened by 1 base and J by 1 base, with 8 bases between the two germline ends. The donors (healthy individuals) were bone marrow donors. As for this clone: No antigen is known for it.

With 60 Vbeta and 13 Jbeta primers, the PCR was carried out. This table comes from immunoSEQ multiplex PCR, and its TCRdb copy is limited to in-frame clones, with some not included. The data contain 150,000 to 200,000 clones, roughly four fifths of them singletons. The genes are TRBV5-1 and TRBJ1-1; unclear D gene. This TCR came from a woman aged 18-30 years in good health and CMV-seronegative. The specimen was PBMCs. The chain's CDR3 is CASSLSPGNTEAFF. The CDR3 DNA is TGCGCCAGCAGCTTGAGTCCAGGGAACACTGAAGCTTTCTTT.